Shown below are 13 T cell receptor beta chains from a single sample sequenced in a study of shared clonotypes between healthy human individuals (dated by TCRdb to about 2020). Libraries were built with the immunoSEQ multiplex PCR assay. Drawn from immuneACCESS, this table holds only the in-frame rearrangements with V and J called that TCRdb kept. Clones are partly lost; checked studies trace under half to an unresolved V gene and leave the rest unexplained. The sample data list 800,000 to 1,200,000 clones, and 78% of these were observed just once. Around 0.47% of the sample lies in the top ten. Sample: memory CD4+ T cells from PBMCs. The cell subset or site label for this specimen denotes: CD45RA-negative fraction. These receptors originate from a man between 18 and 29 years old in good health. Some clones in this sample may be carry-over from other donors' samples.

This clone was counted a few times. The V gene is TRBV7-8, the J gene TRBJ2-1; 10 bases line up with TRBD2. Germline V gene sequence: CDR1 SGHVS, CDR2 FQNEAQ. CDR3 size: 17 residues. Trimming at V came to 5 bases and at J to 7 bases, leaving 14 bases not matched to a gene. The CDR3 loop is CASSGSGRGFLNNEQFF. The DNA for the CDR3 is TGTGCCAGCAGCGGCAGCGGGAGGGGGTTCCTAAATAATGAGCAGTTCTTC.

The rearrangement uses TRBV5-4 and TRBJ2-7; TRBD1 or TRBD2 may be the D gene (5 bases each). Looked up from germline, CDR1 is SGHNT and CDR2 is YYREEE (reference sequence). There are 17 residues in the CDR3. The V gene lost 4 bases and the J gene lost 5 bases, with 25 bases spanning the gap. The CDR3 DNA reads TGTGCCAGCAGCGCCGGCGGGTTGAGGGGAAGCTTCAACGAGCAGTACTTC. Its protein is CASSAGGLRGSFNEQYF.

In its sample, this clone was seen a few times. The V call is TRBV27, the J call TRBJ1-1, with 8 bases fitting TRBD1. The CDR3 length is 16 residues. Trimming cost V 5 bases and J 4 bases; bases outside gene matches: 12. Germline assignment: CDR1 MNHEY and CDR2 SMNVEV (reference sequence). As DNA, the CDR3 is TGTGCCAGCAGTGTTCTATCAGGGGGCAGGTTCACTGAAGCTTTCTTT. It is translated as CASSVLSGGRFTEAFF.

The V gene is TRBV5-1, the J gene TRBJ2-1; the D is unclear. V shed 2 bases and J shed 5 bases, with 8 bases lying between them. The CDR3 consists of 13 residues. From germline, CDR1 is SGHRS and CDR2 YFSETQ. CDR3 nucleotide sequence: TGCGCCAGCAGCTTAACGGTACACAATGAGCAGTTCTTC. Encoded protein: CASSLTVHNEQFF.

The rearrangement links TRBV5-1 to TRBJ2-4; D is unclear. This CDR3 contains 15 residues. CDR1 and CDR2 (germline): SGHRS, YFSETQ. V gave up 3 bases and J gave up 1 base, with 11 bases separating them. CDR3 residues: CASSSGTNAKNIQYF. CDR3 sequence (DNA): TGCGCCAGCAGCTCAGGAACTAACGCCAAAAACATTCAGTACTTC.

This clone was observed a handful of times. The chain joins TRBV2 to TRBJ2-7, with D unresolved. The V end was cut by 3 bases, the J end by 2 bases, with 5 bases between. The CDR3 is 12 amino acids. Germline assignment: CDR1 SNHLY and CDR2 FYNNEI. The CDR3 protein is CASSEDTYEQYF. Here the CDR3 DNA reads TGTGCCAGCAGTGAGGATACCTACGAGCAGTACTTC.

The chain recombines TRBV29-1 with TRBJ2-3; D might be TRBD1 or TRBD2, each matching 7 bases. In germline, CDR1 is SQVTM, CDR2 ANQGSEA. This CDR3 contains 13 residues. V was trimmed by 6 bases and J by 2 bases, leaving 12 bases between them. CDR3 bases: TGCAGCGTCAGGGGGGGGATCACAGATACGCAGTATTTT. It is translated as CSVRGGITDTQYF.

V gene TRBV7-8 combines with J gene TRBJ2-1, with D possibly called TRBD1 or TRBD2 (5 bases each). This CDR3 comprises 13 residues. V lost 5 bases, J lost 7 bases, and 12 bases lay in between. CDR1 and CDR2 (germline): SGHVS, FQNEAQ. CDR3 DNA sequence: TGTGCCAGCAGCCAAGGGACCGGAAATGAGCAGTTCTTC. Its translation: CASSQGTGNEQFF.

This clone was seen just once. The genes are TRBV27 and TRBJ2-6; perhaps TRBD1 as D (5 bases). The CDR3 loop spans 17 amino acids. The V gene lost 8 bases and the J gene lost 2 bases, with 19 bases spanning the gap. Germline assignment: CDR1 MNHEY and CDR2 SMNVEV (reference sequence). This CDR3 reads CASRSIFRAAGANVLTF. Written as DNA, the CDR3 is TGTGCCAGCCGTTCGATATTCAGGGCCGCTGGGGCCAACGTCCTGACTTTC.

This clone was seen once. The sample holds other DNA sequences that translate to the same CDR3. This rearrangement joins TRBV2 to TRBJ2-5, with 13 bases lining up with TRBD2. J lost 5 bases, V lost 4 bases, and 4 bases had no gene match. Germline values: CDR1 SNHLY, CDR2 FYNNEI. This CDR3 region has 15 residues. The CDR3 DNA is TGTGCCAGCAGTGCCACTAGCGGGAGGGAGGAGACCCAGTACTTC. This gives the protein CASSATSGREETQYF. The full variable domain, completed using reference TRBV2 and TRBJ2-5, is EPEVTQTPSHQVTQMGQEVILRCVPISNHLYFYWYRQILGQKVEFLVSFYNNEISEKSEIFDDQFSVERPDGSNFTLKIRSTKLEDSAMYFCASSATSGREETQYFGPGTRLLVL.

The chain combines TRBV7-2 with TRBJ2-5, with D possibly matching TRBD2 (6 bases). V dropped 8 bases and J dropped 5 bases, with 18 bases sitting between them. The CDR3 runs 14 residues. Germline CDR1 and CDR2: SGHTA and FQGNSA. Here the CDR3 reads CASLPMTSSETQYF. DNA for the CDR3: TGTGCCAGCCTTCCCATGACTAGTAGCGAGACCCAGTACTTC.

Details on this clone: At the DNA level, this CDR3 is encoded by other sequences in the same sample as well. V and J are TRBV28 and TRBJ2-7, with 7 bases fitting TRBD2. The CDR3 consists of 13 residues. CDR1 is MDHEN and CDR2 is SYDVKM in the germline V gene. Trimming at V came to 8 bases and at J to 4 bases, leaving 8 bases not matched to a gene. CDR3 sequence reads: CASATGGLYEQYF. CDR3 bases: TGTGCCAGCGCTACGGGGGGACTGTACGAGCAGTACTTC.

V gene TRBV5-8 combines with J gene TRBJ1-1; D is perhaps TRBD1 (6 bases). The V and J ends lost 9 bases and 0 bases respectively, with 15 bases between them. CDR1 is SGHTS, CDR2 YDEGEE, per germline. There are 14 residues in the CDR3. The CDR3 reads CATLTGAMNTEAFF. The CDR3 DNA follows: TGTGCCACCTTGACAGGAGCCATGAACACTGAAGCTTTCTTT.